This T cell receptor beta chain emerged from a study of technical replicates of blood from a handful of donors. Produced via immunoSEQ multiplex PCR; TCRdb's table is partial and in-frame only. The data hold fewer than 85,000 clones, with roughly 90% observed a single time. The material sequenced was PBMCs. The sequence was obtained from a human donor in good health. Some clones in this sample may be carry-over from other donors' samples.

The CDR3 DNA reads TGTGCCTGGAGCACTAGCGGGAATCTGTTCTTC. Translated, it gives CAWSTSGNLFF. This chain links TRBV30 with TRBJ2-1, with 10 nucleotides matching TRBD2. In germline, CDR1 is GTSNPN, CDR2 SVGIG (reference sequence). This CDR3 is built from 11 residues. After removal of 3 bases from V and 15 bases from J, the junction contained 5 bases not matched to a gene.